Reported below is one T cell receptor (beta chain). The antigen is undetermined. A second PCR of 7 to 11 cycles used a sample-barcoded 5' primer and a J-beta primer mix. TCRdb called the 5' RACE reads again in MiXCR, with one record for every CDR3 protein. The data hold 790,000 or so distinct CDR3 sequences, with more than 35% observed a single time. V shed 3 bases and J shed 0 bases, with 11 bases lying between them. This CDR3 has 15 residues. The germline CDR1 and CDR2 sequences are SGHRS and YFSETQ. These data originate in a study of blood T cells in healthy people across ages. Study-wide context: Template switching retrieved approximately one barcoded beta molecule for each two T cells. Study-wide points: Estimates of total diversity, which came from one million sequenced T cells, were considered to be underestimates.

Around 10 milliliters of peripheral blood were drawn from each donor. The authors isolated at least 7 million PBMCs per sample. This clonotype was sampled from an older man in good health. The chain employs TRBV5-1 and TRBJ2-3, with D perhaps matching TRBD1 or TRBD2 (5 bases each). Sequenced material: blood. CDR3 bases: TGCGCCAGCAGCTCCCTGGGACCCAGCACAGATACGCAGTATTTT. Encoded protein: CASSSLGPSTDTQYF.